This passage covers 10 T cell receptor beta chains from one sample sequenced in a study of cytomegalovirus exposure and HLA in healthy donors. Primers for the PCR totalled 60 Vbeta and 13 Jbeta. Some clones are missing from TCRdb's copy, which holds only in-frame ones; the method was immunoSEQ multiplex PCR. Of about 180,000 clones listed, 76% were seen once; the top ten hold around 1.5%. The sequenced material came from PBMCs. The receptors were gathered from a man between 18 and 35 years old in good health and CMV-seronegative.

The DNA for the CDR3 is TGTGCCAGTAGTATTGGGACAGCTTGGATGGACACTGAAGCTTTCTTT. Its protein is CASSIGTAWMDTEAFF. The chain recombines TRBV19 with TRBJ1-1, with TRBD1 identical over 7 bases. Trimming took 3 bases from V and 3 from J; bases not matched to a gene: 10. The CDR3 extends over 16 amino acids. The V gene's germline CDR1 is LNHDA and CDR2 SQIVND (reference sequence).

This clone has just a few counts. The V gene is TRBV5-6, the J gene TRBJ2-1; D gene uncertain. The CDR3 length is 15 residues. Germline values: CDR1 SGHDT, CDR2 YYEEEE. Trimming took 4 bases from V and 0 from J, leaving 11 bases between them. In nucleotides, the CDR3 is TGTGCCAGCAGCGCAAGTGGAGTCTCCTACAATGAGCAGTTCTTC. Encoded protein: CASSASGVSYNEQFF.

The chain uses TRBV18 and TRBJ2-3, with 7 nucleotides matching TRBD2. Germline V lookup: CDR1 KGHSH, CDR2 LQKENI. This CDR3 region has 14 residues. The V and J ends lost 3 bases and 0 bases, in that order; junction bases with no gene match: 0. CDR3: CASSPGLSTDTQYF. CDR3 in DNA: TGTGCCAGCTCACCGGGACTAAGCACAGATACGCAGTATTTT.

The chain carries TRBV19 and TRBJ2-3, with D hard to call. Trimming pared 5 bases from V and 1 base from J, leaving 7 bases between. The germline gives CDR1 LNHDA, CDR2 SQIVND (reference sequence). CDR3 length: 13 amino acids. In nucleotides, the CDR3 is TGTGCCAGTAGTTATTCCCGCACAGATACGCAGTATTTT. It yields the protein CASSYSRTDTQYF.

This clone was seen a handful of times. The chain recombines TRBV29-1 with TRBJ2-3; weak D call: TRBD1 (6 bases). Deletions cut 7 bases from V and 9 bases from J, with 14 bases between. The length of the CDR3 is 11 residues. The germline CDR1 and CDR2 sequences are SQVTM and ANQGSEA. The CDR3 sequence: CSASDSWTQYF. The CDR3 region has the DNA TGCAGCGCCTCGGACAGTTGGACGCAGTATTTT.

This chain uses TRBV6-5 with TRBJ1-3; D is undetermined. V dropped 2 bases and J dropped 2 bases, with 10 bases sitting between them. This CDR3 has 15 residues. Looked up from germline, CDR1 is MNHEY and CDR2 is SVGAGI. Here the CDR3 DNA reads TGTGCCAGCAGTTACGGTCCGTGGCCTGGAAACACCATATATTTT. Translation gives CASSYGPWPGNTIYF.

The gene calls are TRBV7-2 and TRBJ1-2; D ambiguous. The CDR3 extends over 14 amino acids. The germline gives CDR1 SGHTA, CDR2 FQGNSA. The germline V and J ends were trimmed by 2 bases and 2 bases, with 9 bases remaining between them. The chain's CDR3 is CASSLLGVNYGYTF. CDR3 bases: TGTGCCAGCAGCTTACTAGGCGTAAACTATGGCTACACCTTC. Full variable domain (missing parts from reference TRBV7-2 and TRBJ1-2): GAGVSQSPSNKVTEKGKDVELRCDPISGHTALYWYRQSLGQGLEFLIYFQGNSAPDKSGLPSDRFSAERTGGSVSTLTIQRTQQEDSAVYLCASSLLGVNYGYTFGSGTRLTVV.

This chain joins TRBV30 and TRBJ2-7; D is possibly TRBD2 (6 bases). V was clipped by 1 base and J by 3 bases, with 13 bases between them. The germline V gene encodes CDR1 GTSNPN and CDR2 SVGIG (reference sequence). The CDR3 is made up of 14 amino acids. CDR3 amino acids: CAWSAGSADYEQYF. The CDR3 nucleotides read TGTGCCTGGAGTGCCGGGAGCGCGGACTACGAGCAGTACTTC.

V usage is TRBV9 and J usage is TRBJ2-5, with 8 bases matching TRBD1. The junction had 8 bases not matched to a gene; V was cut back by 3 bases and J by 1 base. Germline-derived CDR1 and CDR2 are SGDLS and YYNGEE. This CDR3 contains 16 residues. The CDR3: CASSARTGPSQETQYF. The CDR3, as DNA: TGTGCCAGCAGCGCCCGGACAGGGCCATCCCAAGAGACCCAGTACTTC.

The V gene is TRBV19, the J gene TRBJ2-5; 7 nucleotides match TRBD1. The CDR3 extends over 15 amino acids. Germline V gene data show CDR1 as LNHDA and CDR2 as SQIVND (reference sequence). J lost 2 bases, V lost 4 bases, and 7 bases had no gene match. This CDR3 reads CASSTTGTVQETQYF. CDR3 in DNA: TGTGCCAGTAGTACCACAGGGACAGTTCAAGAGACCCAGTACTTC. Supplemented by reference TRBV19 and TRBJ2-5, the full variable domain reads DGGITQSPKYLFRKEGQNVTLSCEQNLNHDAMYWYRQDPGQGLRLIYYSQIVNDFQKGDIAEGYSVSREKKESFPLTVTSAQKNPTAFYLCASSTTGTVQETQYFGPGTRLLVL.